This T cell receptor (beta chain) was sequenced for a study of cytomegalovirus exposure and HLA in healthy donors. Study observations and caveats: Approximately 160 TCR beta chains were listed as cytomegalovirus-associated. Because they were indistinguishable, some V segments, including TRBV6-2 and TRBV6-3, were excluded. The authors later found most CMV-associated TCR beta chains appeared HLA-restricted. Available immune exposure information covered CMV serostatus only.

V was pared by 4 bases and J by 1 base, with 0 bases of the junction left unmatched. The germline V gene encodes CDR1 MRHNA and CDR2 SNTAGT. The CDR3 is 14 residues long. A remark on this clone: Antigen specificity is unknown.

The study ran its PCR with 60 Vbeta and 13 Jbeta primers. Profiling relied on immunoSEQ multiplex PCR, and the TCRdb table lists in-frame clones only, not all of them. The sample records 85,000 to 130,000 clones, over 60% being singletons. J is TRBJ2-3 and V is TRBV6-4; 9 nucleotides line up with TRBD1. Sequenced: PBMCs. The sequence was collected from a female donor in good health and CMV-seropositive. The CDR3 sequence: CASSGTGGTDTQYF. The CDR3 region has the DNA TGTGCCAGCAGTGGGACAGGGGGCACAGATACGCAGTATTTT.